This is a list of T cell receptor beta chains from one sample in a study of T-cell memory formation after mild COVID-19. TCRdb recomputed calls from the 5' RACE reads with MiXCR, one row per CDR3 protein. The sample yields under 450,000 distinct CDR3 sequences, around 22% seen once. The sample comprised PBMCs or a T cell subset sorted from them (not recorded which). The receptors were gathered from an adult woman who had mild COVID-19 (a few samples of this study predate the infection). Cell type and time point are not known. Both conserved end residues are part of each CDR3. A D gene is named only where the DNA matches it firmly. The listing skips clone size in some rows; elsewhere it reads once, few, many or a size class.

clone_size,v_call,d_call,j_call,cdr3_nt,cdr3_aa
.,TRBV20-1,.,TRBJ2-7,TGCAGTGCTAGAGATCCCGCGGGAAGCTACGAGCAGTACTTC,CSARDPAGSYEQYF
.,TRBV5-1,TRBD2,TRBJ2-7,TGCGCCAGCAGCTTGGGGACTAGCGGGGGGACCGAGCAGTACTTC,CASSLGTSGGTEQYF
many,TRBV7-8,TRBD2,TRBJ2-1,TGTGCCAGCAGCTCGCGTAGAGGACTAGCGGCACATGAGCAGTTCTTC,CASSSRRGLAAHEQFF
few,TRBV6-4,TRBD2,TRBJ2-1,TGTGCCAGCAGTTCACTAGCGGGAGACTACAATGAGCAGTTCTTC,CASSSLAGDYNEQFF
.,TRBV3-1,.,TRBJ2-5,TGTGCCAGCGAACCCGTGGGGCAGGAGACCCAGTACTTC,CASEPVGQETQYF
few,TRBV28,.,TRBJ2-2,TGTGCCAGCAGTCCCAGGGAAATTGACACCGGGGAGCTGTTTTTT,CASSPREIDTGELFF
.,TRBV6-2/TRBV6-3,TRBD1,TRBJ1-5,TGTGCCAGCAGTTACTCCTCGAGACAGGGGACCGGTAGCGGTCAGCCCCAGCATTTT,CASSYSSRQGTGSGQPQHF
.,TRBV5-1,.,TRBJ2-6,TGCGCCAGCAGCTTGTCCGGCCTGGGGGCCAACGTCCTGACTTTC,CASSLSGLGANVLTF
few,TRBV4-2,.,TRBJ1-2,TGTGCCAGCAGCCAAGAGGGGTATGGCTACACCTTC,CASSQEGYGYTF
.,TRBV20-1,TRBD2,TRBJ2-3,TGCAGTGCACGGAGCGGGAGTTATAGCACAGATACGCAGTATTTT,CSARSGSYSTDTQYF
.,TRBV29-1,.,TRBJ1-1,TGCAGCGTCCACCGACAGGCGAACACTGAAGCTTTCTTT,CSVHRQANTEAFF
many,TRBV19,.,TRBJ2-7,TGTGCCAGTTCCCACGGTGGAGGCGAGCAGTACTTC,CASSHGGGEQYF
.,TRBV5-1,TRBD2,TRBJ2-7,TGCGCCAGCAGCTTGAGGGACCGCGGGGAGCGGGAGAGTCCCTACGAGCAGTACTTC,CASSLRDRGERESPYEQYF
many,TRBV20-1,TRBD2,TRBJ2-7,TGCAGTGCTAGAGTTCTAGCGGACCAGATGGAGCAGTACTTC,CSARVLADQMEQYF
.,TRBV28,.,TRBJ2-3,TGTGCCACCCCCTTGGGGCGCACAGATACGCAGTATTTT,CATPLGRTDTQYF
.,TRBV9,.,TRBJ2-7,TGTGCCAGCAGCGTAGGGTGGGACACGAGCTCCTACGAGCAGTACTTC,CASSVGWDTSSYEQYF
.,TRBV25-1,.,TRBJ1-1,TGTGCCAGCAGTGAGCTTCAGGGGACAAACACTGAAGCTTTCTTT,CASSELQGTNTEAFF
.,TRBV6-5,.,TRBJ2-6,TGTGCCAGCAGCCCCCCACGGGTAGGGGCCAACGTCCTGACTTTC,CASSPPRVGANVLTF
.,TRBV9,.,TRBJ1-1,TGTGCCAGCAGCCCCGCTTCTTCTTACACTGAAGCTTTCTTT,CASSPASSYTEAFF
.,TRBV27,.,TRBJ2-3,TGTGCCAGCAGTTTACGGGTGGGACGCGATACGCAGTATTTT,CASSLRVGRDTQYF
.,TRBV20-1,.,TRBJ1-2,TGCAGTGCTAGGGTGGACAATGGCTACACCTTC,CSARVDNGYTF
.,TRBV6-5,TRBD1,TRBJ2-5,TGTGCCAGCAGTTCCTGGACAGGGACGGAGACCCAGTACTTC,CASSSWTGTETQYF
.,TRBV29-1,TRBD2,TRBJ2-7,TGCAGCGTCCTTAGCGGGAGCTACGAGCAGTACTTC,CSVLSGSYEQYF
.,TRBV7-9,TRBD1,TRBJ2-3,TGTGCCAGCGTTGAGGGGGCTAGCACAGATACGCAGTATTTT,CASVEGASTDTQYF